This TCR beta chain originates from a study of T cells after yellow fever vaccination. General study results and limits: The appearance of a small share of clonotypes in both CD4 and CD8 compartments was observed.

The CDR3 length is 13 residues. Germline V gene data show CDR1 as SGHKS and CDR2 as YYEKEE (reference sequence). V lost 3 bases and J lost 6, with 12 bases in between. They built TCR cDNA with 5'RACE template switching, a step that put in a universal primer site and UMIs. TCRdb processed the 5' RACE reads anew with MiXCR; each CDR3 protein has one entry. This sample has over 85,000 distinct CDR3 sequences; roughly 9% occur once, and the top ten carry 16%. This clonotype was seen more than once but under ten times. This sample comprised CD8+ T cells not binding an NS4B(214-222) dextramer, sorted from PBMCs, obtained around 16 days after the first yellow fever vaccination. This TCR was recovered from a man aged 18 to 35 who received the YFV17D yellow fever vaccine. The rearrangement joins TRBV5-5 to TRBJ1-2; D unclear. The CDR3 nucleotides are TGTGCCAGCAGCTGGACCGGGTCGAATGGCTACACCTTC. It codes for CASSWTGSNGYTF. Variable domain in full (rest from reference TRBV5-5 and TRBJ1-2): DAGVTQSPTHLIKTRGQQVTLRCSPISGHKSVSWYQQVLGQGPQFIFQYYEKEERGRGNFPDRFSARQFPNYSSELNVNALLLGDSALYLCASSWTGSNGYTFGSGTRLTVV.